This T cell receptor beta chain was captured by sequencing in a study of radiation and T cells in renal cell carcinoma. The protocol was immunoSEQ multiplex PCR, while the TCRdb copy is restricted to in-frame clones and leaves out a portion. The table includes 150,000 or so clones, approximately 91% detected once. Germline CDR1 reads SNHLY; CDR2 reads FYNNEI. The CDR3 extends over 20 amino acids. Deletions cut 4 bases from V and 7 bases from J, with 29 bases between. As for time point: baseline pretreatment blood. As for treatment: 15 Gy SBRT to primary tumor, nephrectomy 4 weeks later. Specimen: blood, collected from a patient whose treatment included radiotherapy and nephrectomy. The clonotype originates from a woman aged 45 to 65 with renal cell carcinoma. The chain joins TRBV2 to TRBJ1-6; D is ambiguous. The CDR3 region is CASSAYPPGFFSTWNSPLHF. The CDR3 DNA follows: TGTGCCAGCAGTGCTTATCCACCCGGGTTTTTTTCGACGTGGAATTCACCCCTCCACTTT.